This T cell receptor beta chain was captured by sequencing in a study of T cell clonality in common variable immunodeficiency. This CDR3 region has 14 residues. Germline CDR1 is DFQATT and CDR2 is SNEGSKA (reference sequence). Trimming shortened V by 6 bases and J by 4 bases, and 16 bases separated the two germline ends. CVID and control samples used equivalent genomic DNA input. Only in-frame clones appear in the TCRdb table, and some are missing; sequencing was by immunoSEQ multiplex PCR. Reported are approximately 58,000 clones, none seen only once; the ten largest carry roughly 5.3%. This clone was counted only a few times. The antigen is not known. The sequenced fragment ends 3 residues before the CDR3 boundary, so the rest is inferred from the germline J gene. Study results and caveats: The cause of increased CVID clonality remains unclear without subpopulation sequencing. CVID subjects had higher TCRbeta clonality than healthy controls, most marked in about a third. Fewer deletions and N-nucleotide insertions were reportedly seen in common variable immunodeficiency TCR beta sequences.

The source material was peripheral blood mononuclear cells. The clonotype was recovered from a person aged 18 to 75 in good health. The J gene is TRBJ1-5, the V gene TRBV20-1; D gene uncertain. Partial CDR3 DNA: TGCAGTGCCTCCGGGGTCTCCCGTAATCAGCCC. This translates into CSASGVSRNQP. The CDR3 reads in full as CSASGVSRNQPQHF.